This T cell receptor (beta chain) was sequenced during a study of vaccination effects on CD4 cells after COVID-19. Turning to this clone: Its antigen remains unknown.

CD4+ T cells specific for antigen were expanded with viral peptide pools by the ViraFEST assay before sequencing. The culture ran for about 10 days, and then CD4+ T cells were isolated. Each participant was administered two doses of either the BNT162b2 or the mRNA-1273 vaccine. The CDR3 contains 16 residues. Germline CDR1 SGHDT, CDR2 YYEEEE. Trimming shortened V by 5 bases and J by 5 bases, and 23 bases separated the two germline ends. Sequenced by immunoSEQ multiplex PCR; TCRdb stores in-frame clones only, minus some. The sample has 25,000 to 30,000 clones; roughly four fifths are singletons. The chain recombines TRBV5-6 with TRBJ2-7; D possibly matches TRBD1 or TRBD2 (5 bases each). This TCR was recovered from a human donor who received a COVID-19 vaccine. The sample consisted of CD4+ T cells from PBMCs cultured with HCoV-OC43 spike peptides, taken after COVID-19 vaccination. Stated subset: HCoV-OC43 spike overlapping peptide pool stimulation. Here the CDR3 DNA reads TGTGCCAGCAGGCCGCCGGGGCTAAAGGAATTTGACGAGCAGTACTTC. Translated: CASRPPGLKEFDEQYF.